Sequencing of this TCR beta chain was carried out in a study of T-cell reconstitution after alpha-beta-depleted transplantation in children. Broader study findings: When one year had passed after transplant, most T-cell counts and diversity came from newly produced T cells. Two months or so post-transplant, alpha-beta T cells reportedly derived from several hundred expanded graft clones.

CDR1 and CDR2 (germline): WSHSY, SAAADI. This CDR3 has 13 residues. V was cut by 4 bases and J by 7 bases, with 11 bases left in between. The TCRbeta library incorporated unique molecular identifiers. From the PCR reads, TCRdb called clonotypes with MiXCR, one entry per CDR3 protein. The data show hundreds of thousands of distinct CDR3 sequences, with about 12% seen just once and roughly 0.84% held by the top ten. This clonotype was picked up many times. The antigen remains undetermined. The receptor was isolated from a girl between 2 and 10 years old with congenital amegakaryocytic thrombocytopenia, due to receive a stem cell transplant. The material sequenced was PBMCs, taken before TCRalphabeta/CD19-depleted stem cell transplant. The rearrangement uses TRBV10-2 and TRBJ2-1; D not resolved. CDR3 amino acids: CASSGISENEQFF. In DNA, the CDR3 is TGCGCCAGCAGTGGGATCAGTGAAAATGAGCAGTTCTTC.